The 28 T cell receptor beta chains listed next were all sequenced from one sample in a study of cytomegalovirus exposure and HLA in healthy donors. Primers included in the PCR were 60 Vbeta and 13 Jbeta primers. Using immunoSEQ multiplex PCR, the repertoire was profiled, and TCRdb retains in-frame clones only, with some absent. The sample includes roughly 100,000 clones, 60% to 80% of them seen just once. Source material: PBMCs. These receptors all stem from a man aged 25 to 40 in good health and CMV-seronegative.

The V gene is TRBV21-1, the J gene TRBJ1-1; the D call of TRBD1 is as the table states it, not checked on the DNA. TRBV21-1 is a recognized pseudogene. This CDR3 region has 14 residues. Written as DNA, the CDR3 is TGTGCCAGCAGCCGGGACAGGGTTTTGTCTGAAGCTTTCTTT. As protein: CASSRDRVLSEAFF.

This chain uses TRBV7-2 with TRBJ2-5; 8 nucleotides line up with TRBD2. Trimming took 1 base from V and 1 from J; bases not matched to a gene: 8. The germline CDR1 and CDR2 sequences are SGHTA and FQGNSA. This CDR3 has 17 residues. CDR3 DNA sequence: TGTGCCAGCAGCTTAGATCCAGCGGGAGTTACCCAAGAGACCCAGTACTTC. Protein sequence: CASSLDPAGVTQETQYF.

The chain uses TRBV9 and TRBJ2-1; D unclear. Trimming took 0 bases from V and 6 from J, leaving 10 bases between them. The CDR3 is 14 residues long. CDR1 SGDLS and CDR2 YYNGEE come from the germline V gene. The CDR3 loop reads CASSVVGSSNEQFF. In DNA form, the CDR3 reads TGTGCCAGCAGCGTAGTTGGTAGCAGCAATGAGCAGTTCTTC.

This clone was seen a handful of times. The chain couples TRBV7-8 to TRBJ2-1, with D tentatively TRBD2 (6 bases). The CDR3 consists of 17 residues. CDR1 is SGHVS and CDR2 is FQNEAQ in the germline V gene. The V gene lost 5 bases and the J gene lost 1 base, with 18 bases spanning the gap. This CDR3 reads CASSRAGRVGSYNEQFF. In nucleotides, the CDR3 is TGTGCCAGCAGCAGGGCCGGGAGAGTAGGTTCCTACAATGAGCAGTTCTTC.

The chain has TRBV4-2 and TRBJ1-3, with 7 bases fitting TRBD1. V trimming: 4 bases; J trimming: 0 bases; junction bases outside the gene matches: 9. This CDR3 has 17 residues. Germline CDR1 reads LGHNA; CDR2 reads YNFKEQ. The CDR3 DNA sequence: TGTGCCAGCAGCCGACTAACAGGGGAAGTCTCTGGAAACACCATATATTTT. The encoded protein is CASSRLTGEVSGNTIYF.

The J gene is TRBJ2-2, the V gene TRBV2; no clear D gene. V gave up 8 bases and J gave up 3 bases, with 4 bases separating them. This CDR3 spans 11 amino acids. Germline lookup yields CDR1 SNHLY and CDR2 FYNNEI. This CDR3 reads CASRYTGELFF. As DNA, the CDR3 is TGTGCCAGCCGTTACACCGGGGAGCTGTTTTTT.

The chain is built from TRBV10-1 and TRBJ2-3; the D is unclear. Germline V gene lookup returns CDR1 WNHNN and CDR2 SYGVQD (reference sequence). There are 16 residues in the CDR3. The V end lost 6 bases, the J end lost 3 bases, and 19 bases lay between the germline ends. CDR3 protein: CASSQTLGGGTDTQYF. CDR3 nucleotide sequence: TGCGCCAGCAGCCAGACCCTTGGCGGCGGTACAGATACGCAGTATTTT.

There are a few counts of this clone. The V and J genes are TRBV5-1 and TRBJ2-2; D is undetermined. The germline CDR1 and CDR2 sequences are SGHRS and YFSETQ. This CDR3 has 15 residues. V was cut by 0 bases and J by 2 bases, with 8 bases left in between. The CDR3 DNA follows: TGCGCCAGCAGCTTGGTGGAACTAAACACCGGGGAGCTGTTTTTT. Protein: CASSLVELNTGELFF.

The chain is built from TRBV11-3 and TRBJ2-2; TRBD2 might be the D (7 bases). Trimming cost V 6 bases and J 3 bases, with 14 bases left between them. CDR3 length equals 15 residues. The germline V gene has CDR1 SGHNT and CDR2 YENEEA. In DNA form, the CDR3 reads TGTGCCAGCAGGGGGGGGGCGAGTGACACCGGGGAGCTGTTTTTT. It codes for CASRGGASDTGELFF.

The rearrangement uses TRBV7-2 and TRBJ2-3; D is unclear. CDR3 length: 13 amino acids. V lost 5 bases and J 1 base, leaving 7 bases between the germline ends. CDR1 and CDR2 from the germline V gene are SGHTA and FQGNSA. In DNA form, the CDR3 reads TGTGCCAGCAGCCCCCCCGGCACAGATACGCAGTATTTT. Translated, it gives CASSPPGTDTQYF.

This sequence joins TRBV10-3 and TRBJ1-1; TRBD1 might be the D (6 bases). Germline V CDR1 and CDR2: ENHRY, SYGVKD. Trimming cost V 3 bases and J 6 bases, with 11 bases left between them. The CDR3 runs 13 residues. CDR3 amino acids: CAISDTGSAEAFF. CDR3 DNA sequence: TGTGCCATCAGTGATACAGGGAGCGCTGAAGCTTTCTTT.

This clone was seen just once. This rearrangement joins TRBV19 to TRBJ1-1, with D unresolved. Trimming cost V 4 bases and J 5 bases, with 14 bases left between them. Germline CDR1 is LNHDA and CDR2 is SQIVND (reference sequence). The CDR3 has 14 amino acids. The CDR3 region has the DNA TGTGCCAGTAGTAATCCGGCCCGGAGAACTGAAGCTTTCTTT. Its protein product is CASSNPARRTEAFF.

The V gene is TRBV5-6, the J gene TRBJ2-4; 7 bases are a match to TRBD1. The germline gives CDR1 SGHDT, CDR2 YYEEEE. Trimming cost V 3 bases and J 1 base; bases outside gene matches: 4. There are 15 residues in the CDR3. CDR3 sequence: CASSWETGAKNIQYF. CDR3 coding DNA: TGTGCCAGCAGCTGGGAGACAGGGGCCAAAAACATTCAGTACTTC.

CDR3 region: CASSTEPADRLNGYTF. DNA of the CDR3: TGCGCCAGCAGCACCGAACCCGCGGACAGGTTAAATGGCTACACCTTC. The chain links TRBV5-1 to TRBJ1-2; 7 bases match TRBD1. Germline V gives CDR1 SGHRS, CDR2 YFSETQ. The V gene end was trimmed by 4 bases and the J gene end by 6 bases; junction bases not matched to a gene: 15. This CDR3 is 16 amino acids long.

This clone came up a few times. The chain uses TRBV25-1 and TRBJ1-4; 7 positions match TRBD1. V shed 1 base and J 3 bases; nucleotides not matched to a gene: 5. This CDR3 is built from 16 residues. From germline, CDR1 is MGHDK and CDR2 SYGVNS. The CDR3: CASSEWETGSNEKLFF. Here the CDR3 DNA reads TGTGCCAGCAGTGAATGGGAGACAGGGTCTAATGAAAAACTGTTTTTT.

This clone was seen once. The genes are TRBV30 and TRBJ1-5; tentatively, D is TRBD1 (5 bases). Trimming removed 0 bases at V and 7 bases at J, with 10 bases between. CDR3 length: 13 amino acids. Looked up from germline, CDR1 is GTSNPN and CDR2 is SVGIG (reference sequence). The CDR3 reads CAWSVEGQQPQHF. The CDR3 coding sequence is TGTGCCTGGAGTGTGGAGGGGCAACAGCCCCAGCATTTT.

The chain joins TRBV19 to TRBJ2-5; the match to TRBD1 covers 9 bases. The CDR3 runs 15 residues. Germline CDR1 reads LNHDA; CDR2 reads SQIVND (reference sequence). The trim removed 3 bases at V and 5 bases at J, leaving 7 bases unmatched. The CDR3 region is CASSMGQGRGETQYF. Written as DNA, the CDR3 is TGTGCCAGTAGTATGGGACAGGGAAGGGGGGAGACCCAGTACTTC.

The rearrangement uses TRBV15 and TRBJ1-3; 10 nucleotides agree with TRBD1. The CDR3 totals 15 residues. The junction had 2 bases not matched to a gene; V was cut back by 4 bases and J by 2 bases. Germline-derived CDR1 and CDR2 are LNHNV and YYDKDF (reference sequence). The CDR3 DNA reads as TGTGCCACCAGCAAAGGACAGGGGGCTGGAAACACCATATATTTT. Encoded protein: CATSKGQGAGNTIYF.

This clone was seen only a few times. The rearrangement joins TRBV28 to TRBJ2-1; 10 nucleotides match TRBD1. The CDR3 extends over 15 amino acids. Germline-derived CDR1 and CDR2 are MDHEN and SYDVKM. V shed 8 bases, J shed 6 bases, and the junction held 10 bases outside the gene matches. CDR3 sequence (DNA): TGTGCCAGCCCTTCGGGGACAGGGGCCATCAATGAGCAGTTCTTC. It encodes CASPSGTGAINEQFF.

The count of this clone is one. This sequence joins TRBV15 and TRBJ2-3, with unresolved D. Per germline, CDR1 LNHNV and CDR2 YYDKDF (reference sequence). V dropped 0 bases and J dropped 4 bases, with 8 bases sitting between them. This CDR3 contains 14 residues. The CDR3 region has the DNA TGTGCCACCAGCAGAGATACCCAGTCAGATACGCAGTATTTT. Residues: CATSRDTQSDTQYF.

The chain has TRBV7-9 and TRBJ2-3; 10 nucleotides match TRBD2. Germline loops: CDR1 SEHNR, CDR2 FQNEAQ (reference sequence). This CDR3 is 14 amino acids long. J lost 5 bases, V lost 1 base, and 0 bases had no gene match. CDR3 nucleotide sequence: TGTGCCAGCAGCTTAGGACTAGCGGGAGATACGCAGTATTTT. The encoded protein is CASSLGLAGDTQYF.

The rearrangement links TRBV21-1 to TRBJ1-5. TRBV21-1 is a listed pseudogene. The CDR3 consists of 13 residues. CDR3 nucleotides: TGTGCCTCCCGACGGCGGGGGAGGCAGCCCCAGCATTTT. It yields the protein CASRRRGRQPQHF.

The rearrangement uses TRBV9 and TRBJ2-7; weak D call: TRBD1 (6 bases). V was shortened by 0 bases and J by 4 bases, with 14 bases between the two germline ends. Germline CDR1 SGDLS, CDR2 YYNGEE. The CDR3 length is 15 residues. The CDR3 DNA reads TGTGCCAGCAGCGTAGGCGGTGGGGGCAGGTACGAGCAGTACTTC. This translates into CASSVGGGGRYEQYF.

V gene TRBV5-1 combines with J gene TRBJ2-1; perhaps TRBD1 as D (6 bases). This CDR3 spans 16 amino acids. Germline values: CDR1 SGHRS, CDR2 YFSETQ. Trimming took off 1 base at V and 0 bases at J, with 11 bases between the two ends. Written as DNA, the CDR3 is TGCGCCAGCAGCTTGAATCAGGGGAGCTCCTACAATGAGCAGTTCTTC. Its protein is CASSLNQGSSYNEQFF. The whole variable domain, remainder taken from reference TRBV5-1 and TRBJ2-1, is KAGVTQTPRYLIKTRGQQVTLSCSPISGHRSVSWYQQTPGQGLQFLFEYFSETQRNKGNFPGRFSGRQFSNSRSEMNVSTLELGDSALYLCASSLNQGSSYNEQFFGPGTRLTVL.

The chain combines TRBV20-1 with TRBJ2-1; D is unresolved. From germline, CDR1 is DFQATT and CDR2 SNEGSKA (reference sequence). Trimming pared 3 bases from V and 5 bases from J, leaving 5 bases between. This CDR3 is 11 amino acids long. DNA for the CDR3: TGCAGTGCTAGCCCTCACAATGAGCAGTTCTTC. Translating it yields CSASPHNEQFF.

The rearrangement joins TRBV2 to TRBJ1-4; D possibly corresponds to TRBD1 (6 bases). Trimming stripped 5 bases from V and 0 bases from J, with 13 bases between. Germline-derived CDR1 and CDR2 are SNHLY and FYNNEI. There are 16 residues in the CDR3. CDR3 protein: CASSQTGRTTNEKLFF. The CDR3 DNA reads TGTGCCAGCAGTCAGACAGGCCGTACAACTAATGAAAAACTGTTTTTT.

This clone came up a few times. The chain is built from TRBV4-2 and TRBJ2-7; TRBD1 matches 9 bases. Germline lookup yields CDR1 LGHNA and CDR2 YNFKEQ. The CDR3 is made up of 16 amino acids. With 0 bases clipped from V and 2 bases from J, the junction kept 5 bases outside the gene matches. This CDR3 reads CASSQEGQGGAYEQYF. CDR3 DNA: TGTGCCAGCAGCCAAGAGGGACAGGGAGGGGCCTACGAGCAGTACTTC.

The CDR3 DNA reads as TGTGCCAGCAGCTTGCTTTCGGGATCGGACATTCAGTACTTC. Its protein product is CASSLLSGSDIQYF. The gene calls are TRBV5-6 and TRBJ2-4; possible D gene TRBD2, 5 bases. V was clipped by 1 base and J by 8 bases, with 13 bases between them. Germline CDR1 is SGHDT and CDR2 is YYEEEE. This CDR3 has 14 residues.